The 18 T cell receptor beta chains in this list originate from one sample, sequenced in a study of cytomegalovirus exposure and HLA in healthy donors. The PCR contained 60 Vbeta and 13 Jbeta primers. Assay used: immunoSEQ multiplex PCR; TCRdb lists only in-frame clones, some missing. The sample includes nearly 200,000 clones, roughly 81% of them seen just once. Source material: PBMCs. These receptors all stem from a woman younger than 45 in good health and CMV-seropositive.

V and J are TRBV7-2 and TRBJ2-3, with TRBD1 as a possible D gene (5 bases). Germline assignment: CDR1 SGHTA and CDR2 FQGNSA. This CDR3 region has 14 residues. Trimming shortened V by 7 bases and J by 0 bases, and 11 bases separated the two germline ends. CDR3 region: CASTWGSSTDTQYF. The CDR3 bases are TGTGCCAGCACCTGGGGCTCTAGCACAGATACGCAGTATTTT.

The chain joins TRBV9 to TRBJ2-3, with 9 bases matching TRBD2. Germline loops: CDR1 SGDLS, CDR2 YYNGEE. The CDR3 totals 15 residues. J lost 3 bases, V lost 4 bases, and 6 bases had no gene match. CDR3 in amino acids: CASSIRREGTDTQYF. In DNA form, the CDR3 reads TGTGCCAGCAGCATAAGGCGGGAGGGGACAGATACGCAGTATTTT.

V and J are TRBV5-1 and TRBJ1-2, with D perhaps matching TRBD1 (5 bases). The V and J ends lost 1 base and 7 bases respectively, with 14 bases between them. CDR1 and CDR2 from the germline V gene are SGHRS and YFSETQ. CDR3 length: 14 residues. The CDR3 reads CASSLIGVAAGYTF. The CDR3 DNA reads as TGCGCCAGCAGCTTGATAGGGGTGGCGGCTGGCTACACCTTC.

Only one count was recorded for this clone. The chain couples TRBV6-1 to TRBJ2-3; D ambiguous. This CDR3 region has 11 residues. The V gene lost 8 bases and the J gene lost 8 bases, with 11 bases spanning the gap. Germline CDR1 is MNHNS and CDR2 is SASEGT. The CDR3: CASDQVTTQYF. CDR3 nucleotide sequence: TGTGCCAGCGACCAGGTAACTACGCAGTATTTT.

This rearrangement joins TRBV5-6 to TRBJ2-1, with D possibly TRBD2 on 7 matching bases. CDR1 is SGHDT and CDR2 is YYEEEE in the germline V gene. This CDR3 has 14 amino acids. Trimming left V 4 bases short and J 9 bases short, with 17 bases between. The CDR3 protein is CASSDAIGGLEQFF. CDR3 in DNA: TGTGCCAGCAGCGATGCTATCGGGGGGCTTGAGCAGTTCTTC.

J is TRBJ2-1 and V is TRBV4-2; D is ambiguous. The CDR3 totals 21 residues. In germline, CDR1 is LGHNA, CDR2 YNFKEQ. With 0 bases removed from V and 0 bases from J, the gap between germline ends came to 24 bases. This CDR3 reads CASSQEGPSGGAYSSYNEQFF. The CDR3 DNA follows: TGTGCCAGCAGCCAAGAAGGCCCTAGTGGCGGCGCCTATAGCTCCTACAATGAGCAGTTCTTC.

The chain links TRBV7-8 to TRBJ2-7, with D hard to call. The CDR3 sequence is 14 residues long. V lost 5 bases and J lost 0, with 11 bases in between. Per germline, CDR1 SGHVS and CDR2 FQNEAQ. The CDR3 bases are TGTGCCAGCAGCCCCCGCCTTAGCTCCTACGAGCAGTACTTC. Its translation: CASSPRLSSYEQYF.

This chain joins TRBV28 and TRBJ1-4; the match to TRBD1 covers 7 bases. The CDR3 runs to 14 residues. With V trimmed by 5 bases and J by 4 bases, 4 bases remained unmatched. Germline CDR1 reads MDHEN; CDR2 reads SYDVKM. In DNA form, the CDR3 reads TGTGCCAGCAGTCGACAGGGCGTTAATGAAAAACTGTTTTTT. Translating gives CASSRQGVNEKLFF.

This chain links TRBV5-1 with TRBJ1-5, with 8 bases lining up with TRBD1. CDR3 size: 14 residues. V was pared by 2 bases and J by 7 bases, with 5 bases of the junction left unmatched. Germline lookup yields CDR1 SGHRS and CDR2 YFSETQ. The CDR3 loop reads CASSFGTGTQPQHF. CDR3 bases: TGCGCCAGCAGCTTCGGGACAGGAACCCAGCCCCAGCATTTT.

The rearrangement uses TRBV4-2 and TRBJ2-6; 7 bases align to TRBD2. The CDR3 extends over 16 amino acids. Germline-derived CDR1 and CDR2 are LGHNA and YNFKEQ. Trimming removed 3 bases from V and 4 bases from J; junction bases left unmatched: 6. CDR3 loop: CASSQAARGGANVLTF. The CDR3 DNA reads as TGTGCCAGCAGCCAGGCGGCGCGGGGGGGGGCCAACGTCCTGACTTTC.

The CDR3 bases are TGTGCCAGCAGCTTAATCAGGTCCGGGGAGCTGTTTTTT. It encodes CASSLIRSGELFF. This sequence joins TRBV7-3 and TRBJ2-2; D is uncertain. The CDR3 is 13 amino acids. Germline CDR1 reads SGHTA; CDR2 reads FQGTGA. V gave up 1 base and J gave up 6 bases, with 6 bases separating them.

The chain is built from TRBV5-1 and TRBJ1-4, with TRBD1 as a possible D gene (6 bases). Germline V gives CDR1 SGHRS, CDR2 YFSETQ. The V and J ends lost 0 bases and 5 bases respectively, with 11 bases between them. The CDR3 is made up of 15 amino acids. The CDR3 DNA sequence: TGCGCCAGCAGCTTGGCCTCAGGGGCCAATGAAAAACTGTTTTTT. Translation gives CASSLASGANEKLFF.

V gene TRBV11-2 combines with J gene TRBJ1-1; D may be TRBD1 (5 bases). The ends were cut back, 5 bases at V and 4 bases at J, with 11 bases in the middle. The CDR3 totals 13 residues. Germline V gene lookup returns CDR1 SGHAT and CDR2 FQNNGV. The CDR3 spells CASSTRAGTEAFF. The CDR3 nucleotides are TGTGCCAGCAGCACCAGGGCCGGCACTGAAGCTTTCTTT.

With regard to this clone: Other DNA sequences within the sample encode an identical CDR3. This chain links TRBV5-1 with TRBJ2-2; tentatively, D is TRBD2 (5 bases). V was clipped by 2 bases and J by 2 bases, with 7 bases between them. This CDR3 has 14 residues. CDR1 and CDR2 from the germline V gene are SGHRS and YFSETQ. In nucleotides, the CDR3 is TGCGCCAGCAGCTTAAGCGGAAACACCGGGGAGCTGTTTTTT. Its protein product is CASSLSGNTGELFF.

The genes are TRBV9 and TRBJ2-5, with unresolved D. V lost 4 bases to trimming and J lost 7 bases, with 11 bases between them. Germline V gene lookup returns CDR1 SGDLS and CDR2 YYNGEE. CDR3 length: 12 residues. The CDR3 nucleotides are TGTGCCAGCAGCACCCAACCAGGGACCCAGTACTTC. Encoded protein: CASSTQPGTQYF. Combining the CDR3 with reference TRBV9 and TRBJ2-5 gives the whole variable domain DSGVTQTPKHLITATGQRVTLRCSPRSGDLSVYWYQQSLDQGLQFLIQYYNGEERAKGNILERFSAQQFPDLHSELNLSSLELGDSALYFCASSTQPGTQYFGPGTRLLVL.

This rearrangement joins TRBV7-3 to TRBJ2-3; 7 bases are shared with TRBD1. Germline V CDR1 and CDR2: SGHTA, FQGTGA. Trimming cost V 5 bases and J 4 bases; bases outside gene matches: 6. The CDR3 length is 14 residues. The CDR3 DNA is TGTGCCAGCAGCCTCGACAGGGTCCCAGATACGCAGTATTTT. This encodes CASSLDRVPDTQYF.

V is TRBV30 and J is TRBJ1-3, with D unresolved. Between the trimmed V and J ends, which lost 5 bases and 4 bases, there was a span of 18 bases. Germline lookup yields CDR1 GTSNPN and CDR2 SVGIG (reference sequence). This CDR3 comprises 15 residues. CDR3 in DNA: TGTGCCTGGGGGCGCCGCGCCGGGAGAGGAAACACCATATATTTT. It is translated as CAWGRRAGRGNTIYF.

The rearrangement joins TRBV10-3 to TRBJ1-5; the D is unclear. The CDR3 extends over 13 amino acids. Trimming removed 0 bases from V and 5 bases from J, with 5 bases in between. The germline V gene encodes CDR1 ENHRY and CDR2 SYGVKD. The CDR3 here is CAISESEYQPQHF. The CDR3 region has the DNA TGTGCCATCAGTGAGTCGGAGTATCAGCCCCAGCATTTT.